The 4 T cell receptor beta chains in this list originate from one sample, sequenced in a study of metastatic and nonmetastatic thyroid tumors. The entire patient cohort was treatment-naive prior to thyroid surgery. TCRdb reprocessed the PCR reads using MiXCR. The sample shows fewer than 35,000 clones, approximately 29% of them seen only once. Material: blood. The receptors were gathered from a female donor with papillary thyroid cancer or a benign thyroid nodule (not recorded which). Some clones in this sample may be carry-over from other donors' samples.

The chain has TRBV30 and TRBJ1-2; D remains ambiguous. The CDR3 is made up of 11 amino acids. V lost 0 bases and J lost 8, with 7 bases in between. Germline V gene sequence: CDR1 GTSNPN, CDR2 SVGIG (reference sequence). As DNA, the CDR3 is TGTGCCTGGAGTGTTACGGGGGGCTACACCTTC. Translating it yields CAWSVTGGYTF. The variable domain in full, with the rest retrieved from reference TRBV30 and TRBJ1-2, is SQTIHQWPATLVQPVGSPLSLECTVEGTSNPNLYWYRQAAGRGLQLLFYSVGIGQISSEVPQNLSASRPQDRQFILSSKKLLLSDSGFYLCAWSVTGGYTFGSGTRLTVV.

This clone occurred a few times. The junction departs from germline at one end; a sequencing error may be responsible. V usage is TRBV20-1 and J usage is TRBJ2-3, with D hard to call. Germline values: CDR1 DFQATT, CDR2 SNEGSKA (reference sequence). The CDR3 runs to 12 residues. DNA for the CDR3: TGCGGTGCTGACGGACCAACAGATACGCAGTATTTT. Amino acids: CGADGPTDTQYF.

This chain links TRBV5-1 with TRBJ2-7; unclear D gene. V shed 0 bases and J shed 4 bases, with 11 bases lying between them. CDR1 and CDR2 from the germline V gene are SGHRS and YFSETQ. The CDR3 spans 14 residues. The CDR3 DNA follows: TGCGCCAGCAGCTTGGCTTCCCAGGCATACGAGCAGTACTTC. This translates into CASSLASQAYEQYF.

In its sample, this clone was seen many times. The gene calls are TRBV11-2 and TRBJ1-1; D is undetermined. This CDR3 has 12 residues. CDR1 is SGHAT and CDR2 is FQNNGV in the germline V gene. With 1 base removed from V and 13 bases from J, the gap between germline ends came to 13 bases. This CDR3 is CASSLVMSRLFF. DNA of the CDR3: TGTGCCAGCAGCTTAGTTATGTCCAGGCTTTTCTTT.